Described below is a single TCR beta chain sequence and its context. The target antigen is unknown. The data were obtained in a study of blood T cells in healthy people across ages. Study-level information: T cells yielded about one barcoded beta molecule per two cells through template switching.

Total RNA, at least 6 micrograms per sample, came from PBMCs. Overall study results and limits: Both higher diversity and more naive CD4+ cells marked long-lived donors when set against aged donors.

The CDR3 has 13 residues. Trimming took 0 bases from V and 8 from J, leaving 8 bases between them. Germline-derived CDR1 and CDR2 are SEHNR and FQNEAQ (reference sequence). Next came a second PCR, run for about 6 to 12 cycles, which used a sample-barcoded 5' primer along with a J-beta primer mix. TCRdb reprocessed the 5' RACE reads with MiXCR, giving one entry per CDR3 protein. The sample records around 1,000,000 distinct CDR3 sequences, around 27% being singletons. A further study also used this sample, focusing on T cells of mothers and their children. That source reports: Mothers yielded over 8.5 million CDR3 reads, children several million each.

Sequencing was performed on blood. This TCR came from a girl aged 2 to 9 in good health. This chain connects TRBV7-9 to TRBJ1-3; D unclear. The CDR3 bases are TGTGCCAGCAGCTTAGCTAACGAAGACACCATATATTTT. As protein: CASSLANEDTIYF.